This TCR beta chain originates from a study of beta chain features in type 1 diabetes. Study results and caveats: Significant though moderate, a shortening of TCRB CDR3s appeared in all four CD4+ subsets of Type 1 diabetes patients. A cDNA-based sequencing approach could over-represent cells with high TCR expression. Equally in patients and controls, PCR might preferentially amplify shorter templates.

Expressed TCRB transcripts were sequenced because the isolated RNA had all been reverse transcribed beforehand. Deep immunoSEQ sequencing covered naive, central memory and regulatory T cell samples. Repertoires were generated with immunoSEQ multiplex PCR, while TCRdb's copy carries only in-frame clones and drops some. The sample shows roughly 130,000 clones, roughly 15% of them seen only once. The CDR3 runs to 14 residues. V was pared by 5 bases and J by 4 bases, with 4 bases of the junction left unmatched. Per the germline V gene, CDR1 is MNHEY and CDR2 is SVGAGI. Turning to this clone: Its antigen remains unidentified.

The chain links TRBV6-5 to TRBJ2-3; 9 bases agree with TRBD1. The clonotype originates from a man aged 25-45 years with type 1 diabetes. Sequenced material: central memory CD4+ T cells from blood. The CDR3 region is CASSNRDRADTQYF. The CDR3, as DNA: TGTGCCAGCAGTAACCGGGACAGGGCAGATACGCAGTATTTT.